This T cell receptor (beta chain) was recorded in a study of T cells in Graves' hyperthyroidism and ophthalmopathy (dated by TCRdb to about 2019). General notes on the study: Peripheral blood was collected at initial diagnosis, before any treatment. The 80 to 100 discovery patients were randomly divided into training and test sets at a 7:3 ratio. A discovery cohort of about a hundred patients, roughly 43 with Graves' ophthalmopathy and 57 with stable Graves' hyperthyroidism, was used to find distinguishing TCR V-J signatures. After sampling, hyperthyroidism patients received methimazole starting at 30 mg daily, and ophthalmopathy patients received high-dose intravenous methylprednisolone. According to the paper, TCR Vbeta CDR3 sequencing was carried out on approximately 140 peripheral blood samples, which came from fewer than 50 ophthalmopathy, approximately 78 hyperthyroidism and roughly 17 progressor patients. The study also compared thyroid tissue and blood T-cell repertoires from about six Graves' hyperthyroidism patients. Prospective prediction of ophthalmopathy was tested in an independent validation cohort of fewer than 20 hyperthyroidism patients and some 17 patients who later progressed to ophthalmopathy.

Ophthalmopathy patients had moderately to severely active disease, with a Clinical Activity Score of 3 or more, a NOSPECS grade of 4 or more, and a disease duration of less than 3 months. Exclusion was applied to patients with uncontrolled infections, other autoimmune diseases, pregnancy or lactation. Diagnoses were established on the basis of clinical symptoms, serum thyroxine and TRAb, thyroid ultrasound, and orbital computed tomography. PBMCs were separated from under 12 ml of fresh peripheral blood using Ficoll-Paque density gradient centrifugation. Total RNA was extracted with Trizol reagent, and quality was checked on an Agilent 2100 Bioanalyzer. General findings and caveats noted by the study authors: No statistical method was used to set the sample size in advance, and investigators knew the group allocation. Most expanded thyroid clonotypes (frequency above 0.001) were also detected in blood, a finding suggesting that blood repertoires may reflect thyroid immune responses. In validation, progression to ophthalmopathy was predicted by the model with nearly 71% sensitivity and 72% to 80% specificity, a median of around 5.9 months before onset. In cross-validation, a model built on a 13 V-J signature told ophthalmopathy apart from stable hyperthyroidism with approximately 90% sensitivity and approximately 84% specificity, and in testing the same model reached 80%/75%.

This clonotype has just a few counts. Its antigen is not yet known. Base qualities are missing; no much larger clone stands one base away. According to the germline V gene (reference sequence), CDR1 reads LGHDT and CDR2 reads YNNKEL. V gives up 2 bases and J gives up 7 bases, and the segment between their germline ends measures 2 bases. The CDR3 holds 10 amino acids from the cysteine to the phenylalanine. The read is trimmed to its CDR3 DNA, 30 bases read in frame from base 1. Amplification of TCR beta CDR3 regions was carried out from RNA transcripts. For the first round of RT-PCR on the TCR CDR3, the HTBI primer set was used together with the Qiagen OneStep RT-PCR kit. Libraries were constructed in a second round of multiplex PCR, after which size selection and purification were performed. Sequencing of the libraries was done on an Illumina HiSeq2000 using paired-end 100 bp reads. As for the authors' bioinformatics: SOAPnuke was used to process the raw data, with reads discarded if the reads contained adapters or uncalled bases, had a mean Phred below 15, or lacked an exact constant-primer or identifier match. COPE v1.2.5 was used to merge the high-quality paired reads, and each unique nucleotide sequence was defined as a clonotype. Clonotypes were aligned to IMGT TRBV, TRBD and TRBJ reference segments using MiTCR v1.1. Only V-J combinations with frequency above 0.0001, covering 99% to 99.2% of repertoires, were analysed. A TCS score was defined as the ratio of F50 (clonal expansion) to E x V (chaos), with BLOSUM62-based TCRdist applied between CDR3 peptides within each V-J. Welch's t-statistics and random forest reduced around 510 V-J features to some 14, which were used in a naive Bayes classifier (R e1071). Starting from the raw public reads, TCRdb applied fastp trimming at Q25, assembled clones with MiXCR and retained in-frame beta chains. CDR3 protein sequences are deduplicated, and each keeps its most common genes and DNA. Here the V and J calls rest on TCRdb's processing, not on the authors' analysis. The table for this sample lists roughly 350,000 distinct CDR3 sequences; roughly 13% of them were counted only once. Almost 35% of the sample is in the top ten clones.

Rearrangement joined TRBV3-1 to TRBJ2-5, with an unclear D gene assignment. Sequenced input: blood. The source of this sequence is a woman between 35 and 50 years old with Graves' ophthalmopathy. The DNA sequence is TGTGCCAGCAGCCAAACGACCCAGTACTTC. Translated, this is CASSQTTQYF.